The text below deals with one T cell receptor beta chain. The read ends 3 residues shy of where the CDR3 ends; the end is completed using the germline J gene. The V gene lost 5 bases and the J gene lost 1 base, with 21 bases spanning the gap. The CDR3 covers 16 residues. Looked up from germline, CDR1 is DFQATT and CDR2 is SNEGSKA (reference sequence). Produced via immunoSEQ multiplex PCR; TCRdb's table is partial and in-frame only. Its table records tens of thousands of clones. The sample is drawn from a study of T cells in women clearing cervical HPV infection. Sequenced: blood buffy coat. This chain links TRBV20-1 with TRBJ2-7, with D tentatively TRBD1 (8 bases). The source of this sequence is a woman between 18 and 69 years old with a cervical HPV16 infection that either progressed to CIN3+ or cleared (not recorded which). The sequenced part of the CDR3 DNA is TGCAGTGCTCTAGGATATGGACAGGGAGGGTCCTACGAG. As protein: CSALGYGQGGSYE. The complete CDR3 reads CSALGYGQGGSYEQYF.